This T cell receptor beta chain was sequenced in a study of blood T cell repertoires in COVID-19. The wider study: Samples taken during acute and convalescent COVID-19 were collected in the United States, Italy and Spain. PBMCs, B-cell-depleted T cells, or T cells were the source of the cDNA or gDNA that made up the material.

Everyone who took part was roughly 18 to 89 years old, and they came from about 25 US areas. For recovered donors of Cohort 3, there were two negative PCRs, clearance, or symptom resolution. TCRdb's table, derived via immunoSEQ multiplex PCR, lists solely in-frame clones and lacks some. The sample consists of 350,000 to 450,000 clones, around 83% of them appearing once. This sequence was found in a woman in her forties or fifties who had recovered from COVID-19. The specimen sequenced was PBMCs or T cells enriched from blood (not recorded which).

The CDR3 loop is CASSEDEKLFF. The CDR3 bases are TGTGCCAGCAGTGAGGATGAAAAACTGTTTTTT. The V and J genes are TRBV28 and TRBJ1-4; D is unresolved. The CDR3 runs 11 residues. Germline CDR1 is MDHEN and CDR2 is SYDVKM. V was shortened by 5 bases and J by 6 bases, with 4 bases between the two germline ends.